The 28 T cell receptor beta chains reported below all come from one sample, sequenced in a study of tissue T cells after allogeneic stem cell transplantation. Produced via immunoSEQ multiplex PCR; TCRdb's table is partial and in-frame only. The sample has 20,000 to 25,000 clones, around 63% seen once. The sequencing input was blood. These receptors all come from a female BALB/c mouse in good health. The MHC haplotype recorded for the strain is H2-d.

This clone was counted only a few times. Gene names are mouse gene names. The CDR3 extends 1 residue past the end of the read, so its final part is completed from the germline J gene. V is TRBV4 and J is TRBJ2-7; 12 nucleotides align to TRBD2. J lost 7 bases, V lost 4 bases, and 2 bases had no gene match. The V gene's germline CDR1 is LGHDT and CDR2 YNNKQL (reference sequence). The CDR3 contains 13 residues. The DNA read from the CDR3 is TGTGCCAGCAGCTCAGACTGGGGGGGCGAACAGTAC. Residues: CASSSDWGGEQY. The entire CDR3 is CASSSDWGGEQYF.

As regards this clone: Gene names and germline refer to mouse. The read ends 1 residue early relative to the CDR3; the germline J gene fills the gap. The chain employs TRBV13-3 and TRBJ1-2; D uncertain. Germline lookup yields CDR1 NNHDY and CDR2 SYVADS. CDR3 size: 13 residues. Trimming pared 2 bases from V and 0 bases from J, leaving 5 bases between. The CDR3 is CASSDSANSDYTF. Partial CDR3 DNA: TGTGCCAGCAGTGACAGTGCAAACTCCGACTACACC.

Comment on this clone: Gene names follow the mouse nomenclature. The read halts 1 residue ahead of the CDR3 end, with the missing end drawn from the germline J gene. The genes are TRBV3 and TRBJ1-6, with D uncertain. TRBJ1-6 is placed among ORFs of uncertain function. Looked up from germline, CDR1 is SNHLY and CDR2 is FYNGKV (reference sequence). The CDR3 is made up of 13 amino acids. V lost 1 base and J lost 11, with 9 bases in between. CDR3 protein: CASSLEGRAPLYF. CDR3 DNA (partial): TGTGCCAGCAGCTTAGAGGGTAGGGCGCCCCTCTAC.

In regard to this clone: Gene and germline names: mouse. The read terminates 1 residue ahead of where the CDR3 ends, so the germline J gene completes it. The rearrangement joins TRBV5 to TRBJ1-4; D may be TRBD1 (6 bases). Per the germline V gene, CDR1 is LGHNA and CDR2 is YNLKQL (reference sequence). The CDR3 has 14 residues. V was clipped by 4 bases and J by 2 bases, with 8 bases between them. The CDR3 sequence: CASSPRGSNERLFF. CDR3 DNA, as far as it was read: TGTGCCAGCAGCCCCAGGGGATCCAACGAAAGATTATTT.

In this sample, this clone turned up a few times. Mouse germline and gene names are used. CDR3 DNA, as far as it was read: TGTGCCAGCAGCCAAGAGAGAGGGTCTGAACAGTAC. Translated: CASSQERGSEQY. From start to end, the CDR3 is CASSQERGSEQYF. The rearrangement links TRBV2 to TRBJ2-7, with D hard to call. The read ends 1 residue before the CDR3 terminus; that terminus is restored from the germline J gene. CDR3 length: 13 residues. Trimming pared 0 bases from V and 6 bases from J, leaving 9 bases between. Germline lookup yields CDR1 LGHNA and CDR2 YSYQKL.

For this clone: Each gene name is a mouse one. The observed sequence ends 1 residue before the CDR3 terminus, with the missing tail filled in from the germline J gene. The chain recombines TRBV5 with TRBJ1-4; D unclear. Germline CDR1 and CDR2: LGHNA and YNLKQL (reference sequence). V lost 1 base and J 0 bases, leaving 6 bases between the germline ends. The CDR3 runs to 15 residues. The DNA read from the CDR3 is TGTGCCAGCAGCCAAGCACAGATTTCCAACGAAAGATTATTT. As protein: CASSQAQISNERLF. The whole CDR3 sequence is CASSQAQISNERLFF.

Of note for this clone: The genes are named according to mouse. The read gets to within 1 residue of the CDR3 end, and the germline J gene fills in the rest. V usage is TRBV19 and J usage is TRBJ1-4; D not resolved. This CDR3 contains 14 residues. Between the trimmed V and J ends, which lost 2 bases and 4 bases, there was a span of 9 bases. Germline values: CDR1 FNHDT, CDR2 SITEND (reference sequence). CDR3 protein: CASSIRNNNERLFF. The sequenced part of the CDR3 DNA is TGTGCCAGCAGTATTCGTAACAACAACGAAAGATTATTT.

Note on this clone: Germline and genes: mouse. CDR3 DNA, as far as it was read: TGTGGTGCTAGGGAAGGGTGGGAACAGTAC. It is translated as CGAREGWEQY. In full, the CDR3 is CGAREGWEQYF. The V call is TRBV20, the J call TRBJ2-7; the D is unclear. The CDR3 end falls 1 residue outside the read, so it is completed with the germline J gene. CDR3 length equals 11 residues. The V gene's germline CDR1 is GFQATS and CDR2 STVNSAI. V lost 0 bases, J lost 7 bases, and 7 bases lay in between.

Notes on this clone: Each gene name is a mouse one. With the read ending 1 residue before the CDR3 end, the germline J gene is used to fill in that end. The same CDR3 also results from other DNA sequences found in this sample. V is TRBV2 and J is TRBJ2-4; D gene unclear. Germline CDR1 reads LGHNA; CDR2 reads YSYQKL. The CDR3 is 14 residues long. Trimming left V 0 bases short and J 0 bases short, with 4 bases between. The chain's CDR3 is CASSQDSSQNTLYF. The sequenced part of the CDR3 DNA is TGTGCCAGCAGCCAAGACAGTAGTCAAAACACCTTGTAC.

For this clone: Mouse gene names and germline throughout. The read stops 1 residue short of the end of the CDR3; the missing end is completed from the germline J gene. This chain links TRBV1 with TRBJ1-6, with a weak D call TRBD1 (6 bases). TRBJ1-6 has ORF status, its function being uncertain. Trimming removed 1 base from V and 4 bases from J, with 8 bases in between. This CDR3 is built from 15 residues. CDR1 and CDR2 (germline): NSQYPW, LRSPGD (reference sequence). Partial CDR3 DNA: TGCACCTGCAGTGCAGCGGGACAATATAATTCGCCCCTCTAC. Translating gives CTCSAAGQYNSPLY. The full CDR3 is CTCSAAGQYNSPLYF.

As concerns this clone: Germline and genes here are mouse. The read ends 1 residue before the CDR3 terminus; that terminus is restored from the germline J gene. The chain couples TRBV13-2 to TRBJ2-7; 11 bases are a match to TRBD2. The V gene's germline CDR1 is NNHNN and CDR2 SYGAGS (reference sequence). Trimming took 4 bases from V and 4 from J; bases not matched to a gene: 4. This CDR3 spans 14 amino acids. CDR3 protein: CASGRTGGTYEQYF. Partial CDR3 DNA: TGTGCCAGCGGTCGGACTGGGGGGACTTATGAACAGTAC.

Comment on this clone: The gene names here belong to mouse. The read comes to an end 1 residue before the CDR3 does, leaving the germline J gene to fill in the end. This chain connects TRBV19 to TRBJ1-1; 7 bases agree with TRBD1. J was trimmed by 3 bases and V by 6 bases; bases with no gene match: 5. This CDR3 is built from 13 residues. The V gene's germline CDR1 is FNHDT and CDR2 SITEND (reference sequence). CDR3 DNA, as far as it was read: TGTGCCAGCAACGACAGGGTTGACACAGAAGTCTTC. As protein: CASNDRVDTEVF. The full CDR3 sequence reads CASNDRVDTEVFF.

For this clone: Mouse gene names apply. The read ends 1 residue before the CDR3 terminus; that terminus is restored from the germline J gene. The chain carries TRBV13-2 and TRBJ1-5; 7 nucleotides match TRBD1. The CDR3 consists of 13 residues. CDR1 and CDR2 from the germline V gene are NNHNN and SYGAGS (reference sequence). The junction had 2 bases not matched to a gene; V was cut back by 5 bases and J by 3 bases. This chain's CDR3 is CASGDRANQAPLF. CDR3 DNA, as far as it was read: TGTGCCAGCGGCGACAGGGCCAACCAGGCTCCGCTT.

Notes on this clone: Genes here carry mouse names. Read sequence stops 1 residue before the CDR3 end, and the germline J gene provides the missing end. The chain uses TRBV2 and TRBJ2-5, with TRBD1 matching over 7 bases. V lost 4 bases to trimming and J lost 3 bases; unmatched junction nucleotides: 1. CDR1 and CDR2 (germline): LGHNA, YSYQKL. This CDR3 has 13 amino acids. This chain's CDR3 is CASSRGQQDTQYF. The sequenced CDR3 bases are TGTGCCAGCAGCCGGGGACAGCAAGACACCCAGTAC.

A note on this clone: Mouse gene names apply. Read data end 1 residue before the CDR3 end; the end is taken from the germline J gene. The chain is built from TRBV19 and TRBJ2-2; 7 bases are shared with TRBD1. Germline-derived CDR1 and CDR2 are FNHDT and SITEND (reference sequence). The CDR3 loop spans 13 amino acids. Losses at the gene ends were 4 bases for V and 4 bases for J; bases not matched to a gene: 1. CDR3 protein: CASSRQGTGQLYF. Partial CDR3 DNA: TGTGCCAGCAGTCGACAGGGCACCGGGCAGCTCTAC.

A remark on this clone: The gene symbols are mouse symbols. The CDR3 extends 1 residue past the end of the read, so its final part is completed from the germline J gene. The rearrangement uses TRBV19 and TRBJ2-7, with 9 nucleotides matching TRBD2. The V and J ends lost 6 bases and 2 bases, in that order; junction bases with no gene match: 3. Looked up from germline, CDR1 is FNHDT and CDR2 is SITEND (reference sequence). The CDR3 has 13 residues. The CDR3 sequence is CASNRLGAYEQYF. CDR3 DNA, as far as it was read: TGTGCCAGCAACAGACTGGGGGCCTATGAACAGTAC.

Of note for this clone: The gene names given are mouse names. This CDR3 is CASSDAGQSYNSPLYF. The CDR3 DNA, read in part, is TGTGCCAGCAGTGATGCGGGACAGTCCTATAATTCGCCCCTCTAC. The rearrangement uses TRBV13-1 and TRBJ1-6; 7 positions agree with TRBD1. The CDR3 extends 1 residue past the end of the read, so its final part is completed from the germline J gene. TRBJ1-6 is given ORF status, its function remaining uncertain. CDR3 length: 16 residues. The germline gives CDR1 NSHNY, CDR2 SYGAGN. Trimming removed 0 bases from V and 1 base from J; junction bases left unmatched: 1.

In regard to this clone: The germline and genes are mouse ones. The DNA ends 1 residue before the CDR3 does, and the rest of the CDR3 is filled in from the germline J gene. The rearrangement joins TRBV13-2 to TRBJ1-4, with D possibly TRBD1 on 5 matching bases. V lost 2 bases to trimming and J lost 3 bases, with 11 bases between them. The CDR3 extends over 15 amino acids. Germline CDR1 is NNHNN and CDR2 is SYGAGS (reference sequence). The CDR3 spells CASGERQGTNERLFF. The sequenced part of the CDR3 DNA is TGTGCCAGCGGTGAGAGGCAGGGTACCAACGAAAGATTATTT.

To note about this clone: Gene labels here are mouse ones. The CDR3 is CASGETGGAGTEVFF. The covered CDR3 bases are TGTGCCAGCGGTGAGACAGGGGGCGCGGGCACAGAAGTCTTC. The chain uses TRBV13-2 and TRBJ1-1; TRBD1 agrees at 10 bases. The CDR3 goes on 1 residue after the read ends, and that part is filled in from the germline J gene. This CDR3 is 15 amino acids long. Unmatched junction bases numbered 5, after V lost 2 bases and J lost 4 bases. CDR1 NNHNN and CDR2 SYGAGS come from the germline V gene (reference sequence).

As regards this clone: Genes here carry mouse names. The read gets to within 1 residue of the CDR3 end, and the germline J gene fills in the rest. The chain couples TRBV3 to TRBJ1-2, with D maybe TRBD1 (6 bases). CDR3 size: 14 residues. The germline V and J ends were trimmed by 1 base and 1 base, with 7 bases remaining between them. CDR1 and CDR2 (germline): SNHLY, FYNGKV (reference sequence). CDR3 bases read: TGTGCCAGCAGCTTAGAACAGGGAAACTCCGACTACACC. Protein product: CASSLEQGNSDYT. In full, the CDR3 reads CASSLEQGNSDYTF.

This clone has just one count. Germline and genes: mouse. The CDR3 is cut off 1 residue early in the read; its end comes from the germline J gene. V gene TRBV20 combines with J gene TRBJ2-3, with D perhaps matching TRBD1 (5 bases). V was pared by 0 bases and J by 0 bases, with 13 bases between. Germline V lookup: CDR1 GFQATS, CDR2 STVNSAI. This CDR3 spans 16 amino acids. The CDR3 loop is CGARDGRTTSAETLYF. The DNA read from the CDR3 is TGTGGTGCTAGGGATGGGCGGACAACTAGTGCAGAAACGCTGTAT.

This clone was found once. Gene names are mouse gene names. The read falls 1 residue short of the CDR3 end, and the missing part is taken from the germline J gene. The rearrangement uses TRBV13-2 and TRBJ2-5, with D maybe TRBD2 (6 bases). Trimming removed 3 bases at V and 8 bases at J, with 10 bases between. Germline loops: CDR1 NNHNN, CDR2 SYGAGS (reference sequence). This CDR3 is 12 amino acids long. This CDR3 is CASGGPGVTQYF. CDR3 DNA (partial): TGTGCCAGCGGTGGGCCTGGGGTCACCCAGTAC.

With regard to this clone: The genes and germline here are from mouse. The CDR3 extends 1 residue past the end of the read, so its final part is completed from the germline J gene. This chain joins TRBV31 and TRBJ2-3, with D possibly TRBD2 on 8 matching bases. Germline CDR1 and CDR2: GKSSPN and SITVG. The germline V and J ends were trimmed by 3 bases and 0 bases, with 10 bases remaining between them. This CDR3 region has 14 residues. CDR3 bases read: TGTGCCTGGAGCAGGGGGGGCAGTGCAGAAACGCTGTAT. It yields the protein CAWSRGGSAETLY. From start to end, the CDR3 is CAWSRGGSAETLYF.

About this clone itself: Gene names denote mouse genes. The CDR3 bases that were read are TGTGCCAGCAGCCACCAGGGGGAGGAAAATACGCTCTAT. It specifies CASSHQGEENTLY. The whole CDR3 reads CASSHQGEENTLYF. The chain uses TRBV5 and TRBJ1-3, with 7 bases that match TRBD1. From the germline J gene comes the end of the CDR3, since the read stops 1 residue before it. V shed 3 bases, J shed 6 bases, and the junction held 5 bases outside the gene matches. Germline loops: CDR1 LGHNA, CDR2 YNLKQL (reference sequence). CDR3 length equals 14 residues.

About this clone itself: Any gene name here is a mouse gene name. The sequenced fragment ends 1 residue before the CDR3 boundary, so the rest is inferred from the germline J gene. The chain links TRBV1 to TRBJ2-7; D may match TRBD1 or TRBD2 (5 bases each). Trimming took 3 bases from V and 2 from J, leaving 8 bases between them. CDR1 is NSQYPW, CDR2 LRSPGD, per germline (reference sequence). This CDR3 has 13 residues. Incomplete CDR3 DNA: TGCACCTGCAGTGCGGGACCCCCCTATGAACAGTAC. Its protein is CTCSAGPPYEQY. From start to end, the CDR3 is CTCSAGPPYEQYF.

A word on this clone: Here the gene names and germline are mouse. The CDR3 is cut off 1 residue early in the read; its end comes from the germline J gene. The chain is built from TRBV14 and TRBJ2-7; 10 nucleotides match TRBD2. V gave up 3 bases and J gave up 4 bases; unmatched junction bases: 4. Germline lookup yields CDR1 SGHDT and CDR2 FRDEAV. The CDR3 runs to 14 residues. The CDR3 spells CASSCRDWGYEQYF. The sequenced CDR3 bases are TGTGCCAGCAGTTGCCGGGACTGGGGTTATGAACAGTAC.

On this clone: These gene names are mouse names. From the germline J gene comes the end of the CDR3, since the read stops 1 residue before it. The V call is TRBV2, the J call TRBJ1-1, with unresolved D. V dropped 2 bases and J dropped 3 bases, with 4 bases sitting between them. The CDR3 runs to 12 residues. Per germline, CDR1 LGHNA and CDR2 YSYQKL. The CDR3 here is CASSQTDTEVFF. The CDR3 DNA, read in part, is TGTGCCAGCAGCCAAACAGACACAGAAGTCTTC.

Concerning this clone itself: The genes are named according to mouse. Read coverage stops 1 residue before the CDR3 terminus; the germline J gene supplies the remainder. The chain joins TRBV14 to TRBJ2-5; D not resolved. The length of the CDR3 is 12 residues. With 2 bases removed from V and 2 bases from J, the gap between germline ends came to 3 bases. CDR1 is SGHDT, CDR2 FRDEAV, per germline. Incomplete CDR3 DNA: TGTGCCAGCAGTTTTGGCCAAGACACCCAGTAC. Protein product: CASSFGQDTQY. The entire CDR3 protein is CASSFGQDTQYF.